The entry that follows covers one TCR beta chain sequence. Its antigen is not known. These data originate in a study of T cell repertoires in cytomegalovirus infection. About the study: Both CMV infection and a matching HLA type were indicated by public TCR beta signatures. Overall study findings and caveats: Across the ex vivo response, the dominant clonotypes were HLA-C-restricted CMV-specific TCR beta clonotypes.

A single record per CDR3 protein comes from TCRdb applying MiXCR to the reads. Of around 210,000 distinct CDR3 sequences listed, 6% to 8% are singletons. The length of the CDR3 is 14 residues. Per the germline V gene, CDR1 is MNHEY and CDR2 is SMNVEV (reference sequence). Trimming took off 0 bases at V and 5 bases at J, with 11 bases between the two ends. The chain employs TRBV27 and TRBJ2-7, with a weak D call TRBD1 (5 bases). The source material was PBMCs. The TCR comes from a human donor in good health (CMV status not recorded). Some clones in this sample may be carry-over from other donors' samples. The CDR3 coding sequence is TGTGCCAGCAGTTTATCTCAGGGTCGGAACGAGCAGTACTTC. Translation: CASSLSQGRNEQYF.